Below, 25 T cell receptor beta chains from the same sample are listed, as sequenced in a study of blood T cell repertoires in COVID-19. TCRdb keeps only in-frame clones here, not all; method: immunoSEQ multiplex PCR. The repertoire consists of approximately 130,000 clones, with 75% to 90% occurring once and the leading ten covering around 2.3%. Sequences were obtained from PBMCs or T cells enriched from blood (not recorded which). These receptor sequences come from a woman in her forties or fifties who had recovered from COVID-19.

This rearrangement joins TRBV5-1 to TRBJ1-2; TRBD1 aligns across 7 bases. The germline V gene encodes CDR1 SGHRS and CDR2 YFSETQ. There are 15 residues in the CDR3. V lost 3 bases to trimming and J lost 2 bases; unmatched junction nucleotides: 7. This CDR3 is CASSWATGQNYGYTF. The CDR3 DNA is TGCGCCAGCAGCTGGGCAACGGGACAGAACTATGGCTACACCTTC.

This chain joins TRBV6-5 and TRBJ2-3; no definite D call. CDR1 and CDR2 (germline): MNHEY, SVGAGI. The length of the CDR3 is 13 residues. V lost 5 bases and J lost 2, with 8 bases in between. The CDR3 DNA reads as TGTGCCAGCAGTCGTCTCTACACAGATACGCAGTATTTT. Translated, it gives CASSRLYTDTQYF.

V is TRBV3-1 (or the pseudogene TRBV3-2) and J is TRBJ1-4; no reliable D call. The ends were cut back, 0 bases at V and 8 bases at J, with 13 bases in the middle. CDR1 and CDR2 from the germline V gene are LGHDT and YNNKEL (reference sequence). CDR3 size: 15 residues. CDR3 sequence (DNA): TGTGCCAGCAGCCAAGAAACCGGGTTCAGCGAAAAACTGTTTTTT. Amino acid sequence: CASSQETGFSEKLFF.

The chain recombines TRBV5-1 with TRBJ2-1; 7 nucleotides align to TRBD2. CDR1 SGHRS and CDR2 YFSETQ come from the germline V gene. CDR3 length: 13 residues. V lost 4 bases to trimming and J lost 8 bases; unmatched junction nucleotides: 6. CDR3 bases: TGCGCCAGCAGCAAGACTAGCCTGGATGAGCAGTTCTTC. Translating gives CASSKTSLDEQFF.

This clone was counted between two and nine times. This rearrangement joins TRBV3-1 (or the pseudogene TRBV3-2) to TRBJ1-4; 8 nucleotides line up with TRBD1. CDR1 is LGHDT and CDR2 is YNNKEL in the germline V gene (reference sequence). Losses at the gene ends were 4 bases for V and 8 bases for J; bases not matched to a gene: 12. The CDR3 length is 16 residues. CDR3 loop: CASSPYGGQGSEKLFF. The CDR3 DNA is TGTGCCAGCAGCCCATACGGTGGACAGGGTAGCGAAAAACTGTTTTTT.

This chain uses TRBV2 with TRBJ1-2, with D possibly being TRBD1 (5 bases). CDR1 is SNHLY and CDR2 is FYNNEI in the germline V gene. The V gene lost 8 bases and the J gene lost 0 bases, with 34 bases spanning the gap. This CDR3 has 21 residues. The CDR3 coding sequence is TGTGCCAGCCTAATTTGGACCGCGCGGGGCCCCTCGCGGGGCGCTAACTATGGCTACACCTTC. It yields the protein CASLIWTARGPSRGANYGYTF.

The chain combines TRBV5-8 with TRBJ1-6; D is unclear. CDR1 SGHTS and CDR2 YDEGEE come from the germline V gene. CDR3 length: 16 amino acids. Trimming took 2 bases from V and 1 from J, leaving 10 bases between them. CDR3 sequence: CASSFPTGSYNSPLHF. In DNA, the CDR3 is TGTGCCAGCAGCTTCCCGACGGGGTCCTATAATTCACCCCTCCACTTT.

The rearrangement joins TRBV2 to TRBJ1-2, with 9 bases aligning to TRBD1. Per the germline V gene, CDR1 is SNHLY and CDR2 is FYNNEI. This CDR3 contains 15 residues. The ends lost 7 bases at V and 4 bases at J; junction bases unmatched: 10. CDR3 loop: CASTTGTGPGYGYTF. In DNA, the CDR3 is TGTGCCAGCACTACCGGGACAGGGCCTGGCTATGGCTACACCTTC.

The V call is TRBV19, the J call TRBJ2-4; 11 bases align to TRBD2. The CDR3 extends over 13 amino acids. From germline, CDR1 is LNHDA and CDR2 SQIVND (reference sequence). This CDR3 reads CAVAGGTKNIQYF. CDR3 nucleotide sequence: TGTGCGGTAGCGGGGGGGACCAAAAACATTCAGTACTTC.

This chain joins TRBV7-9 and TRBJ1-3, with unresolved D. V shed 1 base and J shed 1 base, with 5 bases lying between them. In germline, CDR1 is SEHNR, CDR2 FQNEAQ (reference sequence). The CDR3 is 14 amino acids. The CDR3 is CASSLGGSGNTIYF. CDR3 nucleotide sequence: TGTGCCAGCAGCTTAGGAGGATCTGGAAACACCATATATTTT. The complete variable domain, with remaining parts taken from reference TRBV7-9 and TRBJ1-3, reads DTGVSQNPRHKITKRGQNVTFRCDPISEHNRLYWYRQTLGQGPEFLTYFQNEAQLEKSRLLSDRFSAERPKGSFSTLEIQRTEQGDSAMYLCASSLGGSGNTIYFGEGSWLTVV.

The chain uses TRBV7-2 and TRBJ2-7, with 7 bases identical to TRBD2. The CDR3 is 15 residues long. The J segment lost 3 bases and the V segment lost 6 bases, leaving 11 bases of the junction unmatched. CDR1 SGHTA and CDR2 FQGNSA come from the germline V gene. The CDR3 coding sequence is TGTGCCAGCAGACAAAATCCGGGGGGTCTCTACGAGCAGTACTTC. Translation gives CASRQNPGGLYEQYF. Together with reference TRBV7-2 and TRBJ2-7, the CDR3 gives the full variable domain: GAGVSQSPSNKVTEKGKDVELRCDPISGHTALYWYRQSLGQGLEFLIYFQGNSAPDKSGLPSDRFSAERTGGSVSTLTIQRTQQEDSAVYLCASRQNPGGLYEQYFGPGTRLTVT.

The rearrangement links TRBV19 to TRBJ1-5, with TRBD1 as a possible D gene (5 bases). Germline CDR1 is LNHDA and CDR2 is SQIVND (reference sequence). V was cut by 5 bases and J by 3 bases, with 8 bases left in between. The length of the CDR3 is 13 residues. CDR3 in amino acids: CASSVQDNQPQHF. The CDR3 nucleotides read TGTGCCAGTAGTGTACAGGACAATCAGCCCCAGCATTTT.

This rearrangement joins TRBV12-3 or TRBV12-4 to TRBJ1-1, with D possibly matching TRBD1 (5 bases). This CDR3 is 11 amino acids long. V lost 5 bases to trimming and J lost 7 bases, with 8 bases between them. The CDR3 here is CASSIDSEAFF. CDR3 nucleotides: TGTGCCAGCAGTATCGACAGTGAAGCTTTCTTT.

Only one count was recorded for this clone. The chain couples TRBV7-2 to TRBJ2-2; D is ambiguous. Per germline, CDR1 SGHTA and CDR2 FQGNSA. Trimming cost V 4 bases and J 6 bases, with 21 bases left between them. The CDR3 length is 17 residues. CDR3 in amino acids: CASSSGPGLSTAGELFF. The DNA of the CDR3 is TGTGCCAGCAGCTCAGGCCCCGGCCTCTCAACCGCCGGGGAGCTGTTTTTT.

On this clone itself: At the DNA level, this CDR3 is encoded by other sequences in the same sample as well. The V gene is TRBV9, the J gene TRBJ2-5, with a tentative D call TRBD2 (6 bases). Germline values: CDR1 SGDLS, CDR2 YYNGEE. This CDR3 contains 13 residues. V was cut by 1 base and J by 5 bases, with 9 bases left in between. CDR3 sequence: CASSVKGGETQYF. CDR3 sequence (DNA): TGTGCCAGCAGCGTAAAAGGAGGGGAGACCCAGTACTTC.

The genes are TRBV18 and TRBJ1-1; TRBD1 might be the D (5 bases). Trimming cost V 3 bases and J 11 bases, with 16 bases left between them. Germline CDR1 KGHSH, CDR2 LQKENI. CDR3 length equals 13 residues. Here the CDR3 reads CASSPDGGETAFF. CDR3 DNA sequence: TGTGCCAGCTCACCTGACGGGGGTGAGACGGCTTTCTTT.

This chain's CDR3 is CASSYSAASHTDTQYF. CDR3 DNA sequence: TGTGCCAGCAGTTACTCGGCAGCGTCTCACACAGATACGCAGTATTTT. The genes are TRBV6-2 or TRBV6-3 and TRBJ2-3; D is undetermined. Germline V gene data show CDR1 as MNHEY and CDR2 as SVGEGT. The CDR3 sequence is 16 residues long. Trimming removed 0 bases from V and 2 bases from J, with 12 bases in between.

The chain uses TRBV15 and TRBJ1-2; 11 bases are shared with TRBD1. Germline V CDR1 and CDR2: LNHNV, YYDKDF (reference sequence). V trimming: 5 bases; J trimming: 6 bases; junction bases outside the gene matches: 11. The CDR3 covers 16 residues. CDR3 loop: CATSQDRGLTRDGYTF. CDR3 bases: TGTGCCACCAGCCAGGACAGGGGGCTAACTCGCGATGGCTACACCTTC.

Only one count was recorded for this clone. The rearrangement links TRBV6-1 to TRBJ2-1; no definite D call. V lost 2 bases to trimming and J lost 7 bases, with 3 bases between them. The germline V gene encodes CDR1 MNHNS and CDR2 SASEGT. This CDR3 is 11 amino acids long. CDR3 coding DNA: TGTGCCAGCAGTGAATTAAATGAGCAGTTCTTC. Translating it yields CASSELNEQFF.

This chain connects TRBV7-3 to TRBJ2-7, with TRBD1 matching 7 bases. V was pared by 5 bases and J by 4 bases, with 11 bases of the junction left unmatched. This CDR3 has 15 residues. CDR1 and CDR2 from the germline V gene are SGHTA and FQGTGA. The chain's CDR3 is CASSLGQGELYEQYF. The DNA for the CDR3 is TGTGCCAGCAGCCTCGGGCAGGGGGAGCTATACGAGCAGTACTTC.

This CDR3 reads CAWSPRTEAFF. Here the CDR3 DNA reads TGTGCCTGGAGTCCCCGCACTGAAGCTTTCTTT. The chain is built from TRBV30 and TRBJ1-1; D ambiguous. The V and J ends lost 2 bases and 4 bases respectively, with 5 bases between them. CDR3 length equals 11 residues. CDR1 and CDR2 from the germline V gene are GTSNPN and SVGIG (reference sequence).

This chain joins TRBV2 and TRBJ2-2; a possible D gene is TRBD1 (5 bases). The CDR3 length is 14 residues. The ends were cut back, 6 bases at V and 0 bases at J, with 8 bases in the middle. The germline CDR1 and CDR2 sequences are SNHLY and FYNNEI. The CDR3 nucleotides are TGTGCCAGCAGGACAGAATCGAACACCGGGGAGCTGTTTTTT. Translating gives CASRTESNTGELFF.

CDR3 nucleotide sequence: TGTGCCAGCAGCGTAGCTGCTAGCGGGGGGCCAAATACCTACGAGCAGTACTTC. It yields the protein CASSVAASGGPNTYEQYF. This chain links TRBV9 with TRBJ2-7; 11 nucleotides agree with TRBD2. Germline assignment: CDR1 SGDLS and CDR2 YYNGEE. J gave up 2 bases and V 0 bases, and 10 bases lay outside the gene matches. The CDR3 length is 18 residues.

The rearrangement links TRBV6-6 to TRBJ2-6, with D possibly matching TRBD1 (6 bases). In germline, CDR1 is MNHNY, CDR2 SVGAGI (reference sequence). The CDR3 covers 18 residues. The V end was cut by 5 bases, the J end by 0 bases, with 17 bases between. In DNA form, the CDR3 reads TGTGCCAGCAGTCCACAGGGAGCCTCCTTCTCTGGGGCCAACGTCCTGACTTTC. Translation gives CASSPQGASFSGANVLTF.

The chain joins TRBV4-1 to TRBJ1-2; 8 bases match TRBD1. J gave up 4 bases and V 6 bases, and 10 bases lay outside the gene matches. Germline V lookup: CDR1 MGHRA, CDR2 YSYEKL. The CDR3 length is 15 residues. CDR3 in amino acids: CASRPSDRETYGYTF. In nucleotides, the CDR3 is TGCGCCAGCAGGCCCTCGGACAGGGAGACCTATGGCTACACCTTC.